In this sample, the clone carrying this T cell receptor (beta chain) turned up many times. Its antigen is undetermined. V was pared by 11 bases and J by 9 bases, with 17 bases between. The V gene's germline CDR1 is SEHNR and CDR2 FQNEAQ (reference sequence). The CDR3 is 12 amino acids. Previously reported methods and listed TCR primers produced the bulk TCR libraries. TCRdb fed the PCR reads into MiXCR, producing one record per CDR3 protein. Of under 600,000 distinct CDR3 sequences in the sample, about a quarter are singletons; the top ten hold around 0.8%. The sample is drawn from a study of molecular identifiers for immune sequencing clone quantification. For the study at large: Five aliquots were made in replicates from the RNA of roughly 20,000 or 100,000 naive CD8 cells, and four were sequenced. Broader study findings: Sizes of highly expanded clones could be underestimated through identical TCRs sharing a barcode.

Material: naive CD8+ T cells from blood, with Jurkat cell RNA spiked in. Regarding subset: FACS-sorted CD8+CD4-CCR7+CD45RA+ naive T cells. The rearrangement joins TRBV7-9 to TRBJ2-1, with D uncertain. The origin of this receptor is a human donor in good health. Some libraries in this study had Jurkat cell RNA spiked in. The CDR3, as DNA: TGTGCCCTGAACGTGGGGAACGGTGAGCAGTTCTTC. Protein sequence: CALNVGNGEQFF.